A selection of T cell receptor beta chains follows, all from one sample in a study of T cell responses to AZD1222 COVID-19 vaccine. Sequencing was performed with immunoSEQ multiplex PCR; in TCRdb, only in-frame clones are kept and a portion is missing. The sample lists about 160,000 clones; about 91% were seen once. The specimen was peripheral blood, collected on day 0 of AZD1222 vaccination. Every receptor here comes from an adult in good health. Each CDR3 is given with its conserved first and last residue. Each record gives: clone size, D gene, V gene, J gene, CDR3 protein, CDR3 DNA. D genes are given only for firm matches. Only some rows state a clone size, as once, few, many or a class for expanded clones.

>.|.|TRBV9|TRBJ2-7
CASSVEGFGYEQYF
TGTGCCAGCAGCGTAGAAGGGTTCGGGTACGAGCAGTACTTC
>.|.|TRBV4-1|TRBJ1-1
CASESLGGSRLLGTEAFF
TGCGCCAGCGAGTCTCTGGGCGGATCTCGTCTCTTGGGCACTGAAGCTTTCTTT
>.|.|TRBV2|TRBJ2-5
CASSQGLETQYF
TGTGCCAGTTCACAGGGTTTAGAGACCCAGTACTTC
>.|.|TRBV2|TRBJ2-3
CASSERDTQYF
TGTGCCAGCAGTGAACGAGATACGCAGTATTTT
>.|TRBD2|TRBV5-4|TRBJ2-3
CASSLGTSGISTDTQYF
TGTGCCAGCAGCCTGGGGACTAGCGGGATTAGCACAGATACGCAGTATTTT
>.|TRBD1|TRBV5-1|TRBJ2-7
CASSGVGTGRYEQYF
TGCGCCAGCAGCGGGGTAGGGACAGGGAGGTACGAGCAGTACTTC
>.|.|TRBV5-1|TRBJ1-1
CASSSAGANTEAFF
TGCGCCAGCAGCTCCGCCGGGGCAAACACTGAAGCTTTCTTT
>.|.|TRBV27|TRBJ2-2
CASSRLRELTGELFF
TGTGCCAGCAGTCGGCTACGAGAACTCACCGGGGAGCTGTTTTTT
>.|.|TRBV15|TRBJ2-2
CATSRNRAGELFF
TGTGCCACCAGCAGAAACAGGGCGGGGGAGCTGTTTTTT
>.|.|TRBV12-3/TRBV12-4|TRBJ1-6
CASSLGNSPLHF
TGTGCCAGCAGTTTAGGGAATTCACCCCTCCACTTT
>.|.|TRBV6-5|TRBJ2-7
CASSSLGGRSSYEQYF
TGTGCCAGCAGTTCCCTTGGGGGAAGGAGCTCCTACGAGCAGTACTTC
>.|.|TRBV28|TRBJ2-5
CASSSTIGGGQRPQETQYF
TGTGCCAGCAGCTCAACCATCGGAGGGGGACAGCGGCCTCAAGAGACCCAGTACTTC
>once|.|TRBV9|TRBJ2-3
CASSSDTDPSGGSWSDTQYF
TGTGCCAGCAGCTCAGATACGGACCCCTCGGGGGGCTCATGGTCAGATACGCAGTATTTT
>few|TRBD1|TRBV10-3|TRBJ2-1
CAISDGLGQGAYNEQFF
TGTGCCATCAGTGACGGCCTCGGGCAGGGGGCCTACAATGAGCAGTTCTTC
>.|.|TRBV19|TRBJ1-1
CASSASPGTEAFF
TGTGCCAGTAGTGCCTCCCCAGGGACTGAAGCTTTCTTT
>.|.|TRBV6-2/TRBV6-3|TRBJ1-2
CASSLTTAYGYTF
TGTGCCAGCAGTCTCACGACAGCATATGGCTACACCTTC
>.|.|TRBV18|TRBJ2-7
CASSRDSYEQYF
TGTGCCAGCTCACGCGACAGTTACGAGCAGTACTTC
>.|.|TRBV6-2/TRBV6-3|TRBJ1-2
CASSRAGGNYGYTF
TGTGCCAGCAGTCGCGCGGGGGGCAACTATGGCTACACCTTC
>.|TRBD1|TRBV11-2|TRBJ1-2
CASKGGGLDGYTF
TGTGCCAGCAAGGGAGGGGGCTTGGATGGCTACACCTTC
>once|.|TRBV11-1|TRBJ2-1
CASSRVPGSSYNEQFF
TGTGCCAGCAGCAGGGTTCCCGGGAGCTCCTACAATGAGCAGTTCTTC
>once|.|TRBV19|TRBJ2-1
CASSIARNEQFF
TGTGCCAGTAGTATAGCGAGGAATGAGCAGTTCTTC
>.|.|TRBV15|TRBJ1-5
CATTGILDSNQPQHF
TGTGCCACCACGGGCATCCTGGATAGCAATCAGCCCCAGCATTTT
>.|TRBD1|TRBV7-2|TRBJ1-1
CASSPHRGRTNTEAFF
TGTGCCAGCAGCCCGCACAGGGGCAGGACCAACACTGAAGCTTTCTTT
>.|TRBD2|TRBV6-5|TRBJ2-7
CASSYRRFGTTYEQYF
TGTGCCAGCAGTTACAGGCGTTTCGGGACTACCTACGAGCAGTACTTC
>.|.|TRBV6-5|TRBJ1-4
CASSYSSRGREKLFF
TGTGCCAGCAGTTACTCGAGCCGGGGCCGGGAAAAACTGTTTTTT
>.|.|TRBV7-8|TRBJ1-3
CASSPNRLNSGNTIYF
TGTGCCAGCAGCCCTAACCGACTTAACTCTGGAAACACCATATATTTT
>.|.|TRBV27|TRBJ2-7
CASSLPDTLEQYF
TGTGCCAGCAGTTTACCGGACACCCTCGAGCAGTACTTC
>.|TRBD1|TRBV28|TRBJ1-5
CASRGQDNQPQHF
TGTGCCAGCAGGGGACAGGACAATCAGCCCCAGCATTTT
>.|.|TRBV7-2|TRBJ1-2
CASSLPLSYGYTF
TGTGCCAGCAGCTTACCGTTATCCTATGGCTACACCTTC
>.|.|TRBV29-1|TRBJ2-5
CSVGAGETQYF
TGCAGCGTTGGGGCTGGCGAGACCCAGTACTTC
>.|.|TRBV24-1|TRBJ1-2
CATSDFQLGYTF
TGTGCCACCAGTGATTTTCAGCTGGGCTACACCTTC
>.|.|TRBV5-5|TRBJ2-2
CASSQQGPNTGELFF
TGTGCCAGCAGCCAGCAGGGGCCGAACACCGGGGAGCTGTTTTTT
>.|.|TRBV5-1|TRBJ1-2
CASSLLLDYGYTF
TGCGCCAGCAGCCTGTTACTGGACTATGGCTACACCTTC
>.|.|TRBV7-2|TRBJ2-7
CASSLEAIGEQYF
TGTGCCAGCAGCTTAGAGGCGATTGGAGAGCAGTACTTC
>.|TRBD1|TRBV7-9|TRBJ1-3
CASSLGIYRGPSGNTIYF
TGTGCCAGCAGCTTGGGGATTTACAGGGGGCCCTCTGGAAACACCATATATTTT
>.|TRBD1|TRBV18|TRBJ1-6
CASSQGQGVSPLHF
TGTGCCAGCTCACAAGGACAGGGGGTATCACCCCTCCACTTT
>.|TRBD2|TRBV9|TRBJ2-1
CASSFGLAGGNEQFF
TGTGCCAGCAGCTTCGGACTAGCGGGCGGGAATGAGCAGTTCTTC
>.|TRBD2|TRBV28|TRBJ2-3
CASSSAGVSTDTQYF
TGTGCCAGCAGTTCAGCGGGGGTTAGCACAGATACGCAGTATTTT
>.|.|TRBV6-6|TRBJ2-5
CASTPVGGETQYF
TGTGCCAGCACCCCCGTGGGGGGAGAGACCCAGTACTTC
>.|.|TRBV7-2|TRBJ1-2
CASSLEVAKLEGYTF
TGTGCCAGCAGCTTAGAGGTTGCCAAATTAGAAGGCTACACCTTC
>.|.|TRBV7-2|TRBJ1-1
CASSLAVATGRTEAFF
TGTGCCAGCAGCTTAGCAGTGGCAACAGGGAGGACTGAAGCTTTCTTT
>.|TRBD1|TRBV10-3|TRBJ1-2
CAISGTGRLNGYTF
TGTGCCATCAGTGGGACAGGGAGGTTGAATGGCTACACCTTC
>.|.|TRBV7-2|TRBJ1-3
CASSFDFGNTIYF
TGTGCCAGCAGCTTCGATTTTGGAAACACCATATATTTT
>once|.|TRBV11-3|TRBJ1-1
CASSPDRFLPTEAFF
TGTGCCAGCAGCCCCGACCGATTCCTGCCCACTGAAGCTTTCTTT
>.|.|TRBV11-3|TRBJ1-1
CASSPDSSYTEAFF
TGTGCCAGCAGCCCCGACAGTTCTTACACTGAAGCTTTCTTT
>few|TRBD2|TRBV9|TRBJ2-2
CASSVAPVTAGGNTGELFF
TGTGCCAGCAGCGTAGCCCCAGTAACGGCGGGGGGGAACACCGGGGAGCTGTTTTTT
>.|TRBD2|TRBV28|TRBJ2-7
CASSLGTRLYEQYF
TGTGCCAGCAGTTTAGGGACTAGACTCTACGAGCAGTACTTC
>.|.|TRBV28|TRBJ2-7
CASRQIVGRPYEQYF
TGTGCCAGCAGGCAAATTGTGGGGCGCCCCTACGAGCAGTACTTC
>once|TRBD2|TRBV7-2|TRBJ2-7
CASSSRGRAGNEQYF
TGTGCCAGCAGCTCACGCGGGAGGGCTGGAAACGAGCAGTACTTC
>.|.|TRBV19|TRBJ1-2
CASRGDGALRSGYTF
TGTGCCAGTCGGGGGGACGGAGCCCTGAGGAGTGGCTACACCTTC
>.|.|TRBV28|TRBJ2-1
CASSWPGAQNEQFF
TGTGCCAGCAGTTGGCCGGGGGCGCAGAATGAGCAGTTCTTC